This T cell receptor (beta chain) derives from a study of T cell changes during pregnancy in multiple sclerosis (dated by TCRdb to the late 2010s). With regard to the full study: Changes in the T cell repertoire over the course of pregnancy were examined in this study in women with multiple sclerosis.

The library was made by the immunoSEQ multiplex PCR assay. Held by TCRdb, this immuneACCESS table contains in-frame sequences only and omits some clones. Under half of the omission traces to an unresolved V gene where checked; the cause of the rest is unknown. The sample contains 55,000 to 65,000 clones, approximately 92% of them found a single time. Jointly, the top ten make up approximately 0.85% of the sample. This clone came up a few times. Its antigen is still unknown. Per-base quality was not reported, and no clone a single base away is much larger than it. Unmatched junction bases come to 8, with V trimmed by 5 bases and J by 4 bases. The germline V gene encodes CDR1 SGHTA and CDR2 FQGTGA. The CDR3, cysteine through phenylalanine, is 15 amino acids long. CDR3 DNA is the only sequence kept; it has 45 bases, read in frame from the first base.

The clonotype comes from a female donor with multiple sclerosis, enrolled in a pregnancy study. The material sequenced was peripheral blood, taken in the first trimester of pregnancy. The rearrangement combines TRBV7-3 with TRBJ2-7; 10 nucleotides in the junction match TRBD1. The nucleotide sequence is given as TGTGCCAGCAGCGGGGACAGGGGATTTACGTACGAGCAGTACTTC. The encoded protein is CASSGDRGFTYEQYF.